What follows are 8 T cell receptor beta chains derived from one specimen sequenced in a study of blood T cell repertoires in COVID-19. Libraries were prepared by immunoSEQ multiplex PCR; TCRdb keeps only in-frame clonotypes and omits some of them. The sample lists 100,000 to 130,000 clones, 75% to 95% occurring once. Material for sequencing was peripheral blood. These receptors were collected from a woman in her thirties with acute or convalescent COVID-19.

This rearrangement joins TRBV5-6 to TRBJ1-1; D is unclear. Trimming left V 0 bases short and J 8 bases short, with 14 bases between. The germline CDR1 and CDR2 sequences are SGHDT and YYEEEE. This CDR3 region has 14 residues. CDR3: CASSLAGKPNEAFF. The CDR3 DNA follows: TGTGCCAGCAGCTTGGCCGGGAAGCCCAACGAAGCTTTCTTT.

V is TRBV10-2 and J is TRBJ1-6, with 7 bases matching TRBD1. Looked up from germline, CDR1 is WSHSY and CDR2 is SAAADI. This CDR3 contains 15 residues. Unmatched junction bases numbered 7, after V lost 4 bases and J lost 7 bases. As DNA, the CDR3 is TGCGCCAGCAGTGGAGGACAGGTTCAGAATTCACCCCTCCACTTT. It translates to CASSGGQVQNSPLHF.

Only one count was recorded for this clone. The V gene is TRBV29-1, the J gene TRBJ2-7; unclear D gene. CDR1 is SQVTM and CDR2 is ANQGSEA in the germline V gene. Between the trimmed V and J ends, which lost 8 bases and 0 bases, there was a span of 17 bases. This CDR3 has 14 amino acids. The CDR3: CSPSRRADSYEQYF. CDR3 nucleotides: TGCAGCCCTTCCCGTCGAGCCGACTCCTACGAGCAGTACTTC.

The J gene is TRBJ1-1, the V gene TRBV18; D not resolved. Germline V gene lookup returns CDR1 KGHSH and CDR2 LQKENI. This CDR3 comprises 15 residues. Trimming left V 2 bases short and J 1 base short, with 11 bases between. The CDR3 is CASSPGAGGNTEAFF. The CDR3 DNA reads as TGTGCCAGCTCACCAGGCGCAGGAGGGAACACTGAAGCTTTCTTT.

As to this clone: Other DNA sequences in this specimen translate into the identical CDR3. The gene calls are TRBV9 and TRBJ2-1; no reliable D call. The CDR3 spans 14 residues. The V and J ends lost 0 bases and 0 bases respectively, with 4 bases between them. Germline CDR1 reads SGDLS; CDR2 reads YYNGEE. CDR3 amino acids: CASSVGSSYNEQFF. CDR3 bases: TGTGCCAGCAGCGTAGGCAGCTCCTACAATGAGCAGTTCTTC. The full variable domain, rest sourced from reference TRBV9 and TRBJ2-1, is DSGVTQTPKHLITATGQRVTLRCSPRSGDLSVYWYQQSLDQGLQFLIQYYNGEERAKGNILERFSAQQFPDLHSELNLSSLELGDSALYFCASSVGSSYNEQFFGPGTRLTVL.

V gene TRBV6-5 combines with J gene TRBJ2-7, with 9 bases that match TRBD1. Germline V gene lookup returns CDR1 MNHEY and CDR2 SVGAGI. The CDR3 is made up of 13 amino acids. V shed 6 bases, J shed 1 base, and the junction held 1 base outside the gene matches. In DNA form, the CDR3 reads TGTGCCAGCAGGACAGGGGGGTCCTACGAGCAGTACTTC. This codes for CASRTGGSYEQYF.

This rearrangement joins TRBV7-9 to TRBJ1-4; no clear D. CDR3 length: 12 residues. Germline V gives CDR1 SEHNR, CDR2 FQNEAQ (reference sequence). Trimming removed 3 bases from V and 7 bases from J, with 6 bases in between. The chain's CDR3 is CASSFGSEKLFF. In DNA form, the CDR3 reads TGTGCCAGCAGCTTCGGGAGTGAAAAACTGTTTTTT.

This chain connects TRBV20-1 to TRBJ2-7; D remains unclear. V shed 3 bases and J shed 3 bases, with 15 bases lying between them. The germline V gene encodes CDR1 DFQATT and CDR2 SNEGSKA (reference sequence). The CDR3 extends over 14 amino acids. The CDR3 bases are TGCAGTGCTAGTACCACCGCCAGGAACTACGAGCAGTACTTC. The encoded protein is CSASTTARNYEQYF.